The 3 T cell receptor beta chains below were found in one sample sequenced in a study of T cells in Graves' hyperthyroidism and ophthalmopathy (dated by TCRdb to between 2018 and 2020). Preparation of the library involved multiplex PCR. Sequenced on an Illumina HiSeq 2000. TCR beta CDR3 regions were amplified from RNA transcripts. The first round of RT-PCR for the TCR CDR3 was performed with the HTBI primer set and the Qiagen OneStep RT-PCR kit. TCRdb reworked the public reads: Q25 trimming with fastp, MiXCR clone assembly, productive beta chains retained. Rows are unified per CDR3 protein, each entry keeping the most common DNA and genes. Within this sample are roughly 380,000 distinct CDR3 sequences, with less than 15% of them counted one time only. Around 20% of the sample goes to the ten largest clones. Input material: blood. These receptors all come from a man aged 25 to 40 with Graves' hyperthyroidism that later progressed to Graves' ophthalmopathy.

The rearrangement links TRBV12-3 or TRBV12-4 to TRBJ2-1, with 7 nucleotides matching TRBD2. The CDR3 has 15 amino acids. The V and J ends lost 6 bases and 1 base, in that order; junction bases with no gene match: 6. The CDR3 sequence: CASRPASGSYNEQFF. The CDR3 DNA sequence: TGTGCCAGCAGACCCGCTAGCGGTTCCTACAATGAGCAGTTCTTC.

This clonotype has more than one count but fewer than ten. The chain is built from TRBV10-3 and TRBJ2-1; 7 nucleotides line up with TRBD2. The V gene end was trimmed by 4 bases and the J gene end by 2 bases; junction bases not matched to a gene: 5. This CDR3 has 15 residues. The V gene's germline CDR1 is ENHRY and CDR2 SYGVKD. CDR3 amino acids: CAISVGLEPYNEQFF. For the CDR3, the DNA is TGTGCCATCAGTGTAGGACTAGAACCCTACAATGAGCAGTTCTTC.

This clonotype has more than one count but fewer than ten. CDR3 nucleotide sequence: TGTGCCAGCAGCGTAGGTCCAGCGGGGGGGCACAATGAGCAGTTCTTC. This gives the protein CASSVGPAGGHNEQFF. This chain connects TRBV9 to TRBJ2-1, with TRBD2 identical over 10 bases. CDR1 and CDR2 (germline): SGDLS, YYNGEE. This CDR3 is built from 16 residues. V lost 0 bases to trimming and J lost 5 bases; unmatched junction nucleotides: 5.